This T cell receptor beta chain came from a study of blood T cell repertoires in COVID-19. Background on the study: The cDNA or gDNA used as material had been derived from T cells, B-cell-depleted T cells, or PBMCs.

Study processing details: How many nucleated cells were present was estimated from reference gene primer amplification. Here immunoSEQ multiplex PCR was the method, and the copy in TCRdb shows in-frame clones only, minus some. That table is the source of V, J and clone size, and D and trimming were worked out from the DNA. Found here are around 240,000 clones, about 82% of them singletons; the top ten hold about 2.1%. The V gene's germline CDR1 is MNHEY and CDR2 SVGAGI. The trim removed 3 bases at V and 6 bases at J, leaving 8 bases unmatched. The CDR3 sequence is 15 residues long. Researchers sorted participants into cohorts using their self-reported clinical history. In Cohort 3, a recovered donor had either two negative PCRs, clearance, or symptom resolution.

The TCR comes from a woman aged 45-60 years who had recovered from COVID-19. Sequencing was carried out using PBMCs or T cells enriched from blood (not recorded which). The genes are TRBV6-5 and TRBJ2-3, with 8 bases matching TRBD2. The CDR3 loop reads CASSYTGGGTDTQYF. The CDR3 DNA reads as TGTGCCAGCAGTTATACCGGCGGGGGGACGGATACGCAGTATTTT.